This passage covers 9 T cell receptor beta chains from one sample sequenced in a study of T-cell reconstitution after alpha-beta-depleted transplantation in children. This sample's TCRbeta library carried unique molecular identifier barcodes. TCRdb recomputed calls from the PCR reads with MiXCR, one row per CDR3 protein. The data hold fewer than 550,000 distinct CDR3 sequences, with roughly 17% observed a single time. The sample here was PBMCs, mostly from graft donor cells, taken 360 days after TCRalphabeta/CD19-depleted stem cell transplant. Receptors originate from a boy in the first two years of life who had a stem cell transplant for Wiskott-Aldrich syndrome, so the T cells may come from the graft donor.

The chain uses TRBV2 and TRBJ2-1; 8 bases align to TRBD2. Unmatched junction bases numbered 6, after V lost 5 bases and J lost 0 bases. CDR1 and CDR2 from the germline V gene are SNHLY and FYNNEI. This CDR3 has 16 amino acids. CDR3 loop: CASSLTSAHSYNEQFF. The CDR3, as DNA: TGTGCCAGCAGTCTGACTAGCGCCCACTCCTACAATGAGCAGTTCTTC.

The genes are TRBV10-3 and TRBJ2-1; no clear D gene. Trimming removed 10 bases at V and 7 bases at J, with 17 bases between. Germline values: CDR1 ENHRY, CDR2 SYGVKD. The CDR3 consists of 13 residues. The CDR3 coding sequence is TGTGCCACCCACCCGACTGGAGCGAATGAGCAGTTCTTC. Its protein product is CATHPTGANEQFF.

The rearrangement uses TRBV20-1 and TRBJ2-5; tentatively, D is TRBD2 (7 bases). Trimming removed 3 bases at V and 1 base at J, with 15 bases between. CDR1 DFQATT and CDR2 SNEGSKA come from the germline V gene (reference sequence). The CDR3 has 15 residues. DNA for the CDR3: TGCAGTGCTAGTATGGGGGGGGCGATCCAAGAGACCCAGTACTTC. Its protein is CSASMGGAIQETQYF.

The table lists this clonotype with a few counts. This chain connects TRBV10-2 to TRBJ2-5; D gene uncertain. The V gene lost 3 bases and the J gene lost 2 bases, with 16 bases spanning the gap. CDR1 is WSHSY, CDR2 SAAADI, per germline. The CDR3 covers 16 residues. CDR3 sequence (DNA): TGCGCCAGCAGTGACCGAAACGGCTGGGTGCAAGAGACCCAGTACTTC. Protein product: CASSDRNGWVQETQYF.

The V call is TRBV7-2, the J call TRBJ2-1; 8 positions match TRBD1. Trimming took 1 base from V and 2 from J; bases not matched to a gene: 7. Germline assignment: CDR1 SGHTA and CDR2 FQGNSA. CDR3 size: 17 residues. The CDR3 nucleotides read TGTGCCAGCAGCTTAGGAGGCGCGGACAGGGCCTACAATGAGCAGTTCTTC. This translates into CASSLGGADRAYNEQFF. Looking up the rest from reference TRBV7-2 and TRBJ2-1 gives the full variable domain: GAGVSQSPSNKVTEKGKDVELRCDPISGHTALYWYRQSLGQGLEFLIYFQGNSAPDKSGLPSDRFSAERTGGSVSTLTIQRTQQEDSAVYLCASSLGGADRAYNEQFFGPGTRLTVL.

This clonotype was found once. This sequence joins TRBV20-1 and TRBJ2-2, with D possibly called TRBD1 or TRBD2 (5 bases each). The length of the CDR3 is 15 residues. V dropped 1 base and J dropped 6 bases, with 15 bases sitting between them. Germline CDR1 DFQATT, CDR2 SNEGSKA (reference sequence). The CDR3 coding sequence is TGCAGTGCTAGAGTCGGGGCCTCAGGGCCCGGGGAGCTGTTTTTT. Residues: CSARVGASGPGELFF.

J is TRBJ2-5 and V is TRBV12-3 or TRBV12-4; D might be TRBD2 (6 bases). This CDR3 is built from 14 residues. V was pared by 5 bases and J by 5 bases, with 15 bases between. The DNA of the CDR3 is TGTGCCAGCAGTCCCCCTACACGGGGGGAGACCCAGTACTTC. It is translated as CASSPPTRGETQYF.

This clonotype appeared a few times. V gene TRBV28 combines with J gene TRBJ2-3; TRBD1 matches at 11 bases. CDR1 and CDR2 from the germline V gene are MDHEN and SYDVKM. This CDR3 contains 17 residues. The trim removed 6 bases at V and 1 base at J, leaving 9 bases unmatched. The CDR3 spells CASSPFLGQGGTDTQYF. CDR3 sequence (DNA): TGTGCCAGCAGCCCCTTCTTGGGACAGGGGGGCACAGATACGCAGTATTTT.

This clonotype appeared a few times. The rearrangement uses TRBV20-1 and TRBJ2-3, with 9 positions matching TRBD2. The CDR3 length is 15 residues. The germline CDR1 and CDR2 sequences are DFQATT and SNEGSKA (reference sequence). V gave up 2 bases and J gave up 4 bases; unmatched junction bases: 7. The CDR3 loop is CSARPSGRYADTQYF. CDR3 nucleotide sequence: TGCAGTGCTAGACCCAGCGGGAGGTATGCAGATACGCAGTATTTT.